The clone carrying this T cell receptor (beta chain) was seen repeatedly, ten times or more. Its antigen is still unknown. The data derive from a study of human T cells and chemical hapten exposure. Study outcomes and limitations: Versus controls, expanded TCRs had significantly more large CDR3 similarity clusters.

Each CDR3 protein gets one entry after TCRdb re-called the RACE reads with MiXCR. The sample contains approximately 90,000 distinct CDR3 sequences, about 10% of which appear only once. Trimming removed 3 bases at V and 6 bases at J, with 17 bases between. In germline, CDR1 is KGHSH, CDR2 LQKENI. The CDR3 length is 15 residues. Stated time point: patch test 1, 2 weeks after DPC sensitization. Treatment indicated: therapeutic diphenylcyclopropenone sensitization with weekly scalp DPC. Samples of blood were obtained prior to the application of each patch test. Someone pulled total RNA out of unfractionated whole blood.

The rearrangement uses TRBV18 and TRBJ1-1, with D tentatively TRBD1 (6 bases). The material was whole blood, obtained in connection with sensitization to the hapten diphenylcyclopropenone (DPC). The clonotype comes from a man aged 35-49 years with alopecia areata. Some clones in this sample may be carry-over from other donors' samples. DNA of the CDR3: TGTGCCAGCTCACCGAAAAACAGGGTTTTTGCTGAAGCTTTCTTT. Translated, it gives CASSPKNRVFAEAFF.